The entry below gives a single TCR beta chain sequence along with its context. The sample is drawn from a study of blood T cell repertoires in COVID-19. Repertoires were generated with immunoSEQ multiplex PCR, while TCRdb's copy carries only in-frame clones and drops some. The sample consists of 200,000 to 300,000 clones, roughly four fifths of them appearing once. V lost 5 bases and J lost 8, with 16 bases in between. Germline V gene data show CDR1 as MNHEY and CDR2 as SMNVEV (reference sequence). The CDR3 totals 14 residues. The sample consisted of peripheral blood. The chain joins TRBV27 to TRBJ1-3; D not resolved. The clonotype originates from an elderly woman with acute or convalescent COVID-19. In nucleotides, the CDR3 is TGTGCCAGCAGTCGCGTCCTACCCTCGGACACCATATATTTT. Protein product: CASSRVLPSDTIYF.